This paragraph covers one TCR beta chain sequence. No cognate antigen has been identified for it. Base qualities are not recorded, but no much larger clone differs from it by a single base. The sample comes from a study of T cells after yellow fever vaccination (dated by TCRdb to the late 2010s). For the study in its entirety: The SMART-Seq v4 Ultra Low Input RNA kit was used to prepare libraries from fractions with low cell numbers. To follow T-cell clones before and after both primary and booster YFV17D yellow fever vaccination, bulk TCR alpha and beta repertoires underwent longitudinal sequencing. Bulk PBMC replicates and cell subsets were isolated from blood drawn at multiple timepoints before and after both primary and secondary immunization. The cohort comprised two healthy male donors, one aged 18 to 30 and one aged 30 to 40 years.

What the work shows at the level of the full study, not this receptor alone: Most clones expanded after primary vaccination were re-detected after the booster (about 95% of CD4 and around 88% of CD8), suggesting broad memory maintenance. The study included only two donors, which limits how far the findings can be generalized. Compared with the primary T-cell response, the secondary T-cell response was faster but weaker, reaching its peak on day 5 rather than on day 15. A small share of clonotypes occurred in both CD4 and CD8 compartments, likely arising from convergent recombination. Because abundant contaminating clonotypes from the bulk population could be contained in FACS-sorted repertoires, computational filtering was required.

TCR cDNA was made using 5'RACE template switching, a step that added a universal primer site and unique molecular identifiers. Priming for cDNA synthesis came from both the TCR alpha and TCR beta constant segments. Library amplification used two PCR steps, and the second PCR step added sample barcodes and sequencing adapters. Sequencing of libraries was performed on Illumina HiSeq 2500 (2x100 bp) or NovaSeq (2x150 bp). The paper's data handling went like this. Demultiplexing of reads and collapsing into UMI consensus sequences were performed with MIGEC, and V(D)J alignment was carried out with MiXCR. Clonotypes responding to the vaccine were identified with edgeR on replicate PBMC samples, with the criteria of FDR below 0.01 and a log2 fold change above 5 up to day 15. Bulk clonotypes were assigned CD4 or CD8 identity according to which sequenced CD4 or CD8 repertoire held them at higher abundance. TCRdb reran the public reads through fastp at Q25 and MiXCR, keeping productive beta chains. CDR3 protein duplicates are merged, each entry listing the most common genes and DNA. The V and J calls were determined by TCRdb, not by the authors. Recorded for this sample are roughly 330,000 distinct CDR3 sequences; around 7% of them occurred a single time. The ten largest clones add up to around 17% of the sample.

Taken from the germline V gene, the CDR1 and CDR2 loops are SGHTA and FQGTGA. Cut back by 2 bases and 9 bases, the V and J ends lie 8 bases apart. Spanning cysteine to phenylalanine, the CDR3 consists of 13 amino acids. Of all the DNA, just the CDR3 is kept, 39 bases in frame from base 1. The treatment or condition label, read with the paper, signifies: live attenuated yellow fever vaccine strain. At every blood-draw timepoint, two biological replicates of bulk PBMCs were collected. A standard Ficoll-Paque protocol was used to isolate PBMCs from peripheral blood. TriZol was used to extract RNA from bulk PBMCs, CD4 and CD8 fractions, and dextramer-positive and dextramer-negative fractions.

The clonotype comes from a young man who received the YFV17D yellow fever vaccine. The starting material was PBMCs, obtained roughly seven weeks after the first yellow fever vaccination. The V and J segments used are TRBV7-3 and TRBJ1-6, with the D segment identity uncertain. The nucleotide sequence is TGTGCCAGCAGCTTAGGTGAAAGTTCACCCCTCCACTTT. This is translated as CASSLGESSPLHF.